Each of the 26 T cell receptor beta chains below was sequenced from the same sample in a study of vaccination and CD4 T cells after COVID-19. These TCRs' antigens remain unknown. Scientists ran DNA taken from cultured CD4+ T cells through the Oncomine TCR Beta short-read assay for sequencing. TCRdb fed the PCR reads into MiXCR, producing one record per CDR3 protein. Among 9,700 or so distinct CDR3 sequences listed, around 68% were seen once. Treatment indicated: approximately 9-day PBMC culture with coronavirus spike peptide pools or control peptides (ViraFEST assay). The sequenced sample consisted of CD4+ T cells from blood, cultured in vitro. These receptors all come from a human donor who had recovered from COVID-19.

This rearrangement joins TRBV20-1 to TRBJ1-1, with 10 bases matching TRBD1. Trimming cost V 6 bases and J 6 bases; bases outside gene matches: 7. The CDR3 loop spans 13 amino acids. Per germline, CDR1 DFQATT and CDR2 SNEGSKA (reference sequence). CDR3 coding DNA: TGCAGTGCCTGGACAGGGGGTATCGCTGAAGCTTTCTTT. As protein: CSAWTGGIAEAFF.

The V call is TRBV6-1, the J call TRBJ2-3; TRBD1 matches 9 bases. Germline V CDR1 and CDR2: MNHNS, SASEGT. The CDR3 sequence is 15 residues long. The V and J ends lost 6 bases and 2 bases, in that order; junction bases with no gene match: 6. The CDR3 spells CASSIDRGITDTQYF. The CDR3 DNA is TGTGCCAGCAGCATAGACAGGGGGATCACAGATACGCAGTATTTT.

This CDR3 reads CASSPRQGATYGYTF. The CDR3 DNA follows: TGTGCCAGCAGCCCCAGACAGGGGGCGACCTATGGCTACACCTTC. V is TRBV6-1 and J is TRBJ1-2; TRBD1 aligns across 10 bases. The CDR3 spans 15 residues. Germline values: CDR1 MNHNS, CDR2 SASEGT. V was clipped by 6 bases and J by 4 bases; unmatched bases: 8.

CDR3 sequence reads: CASSKDRGWGDTEAFF. DNA for the CDR3: TGTGCCAGCAGCAAAGACAGGGGGTGGGGAGACACTGAAGCTTTCTTT. The chain employs TRBV11-2 and TRBJ1-1; 9 bases map to TRBD1. V was clipped by 5 bases and J by 3 bases; unmatched bases: 10. The CDR3 has 16 residues. CDR1 and CDR2 (germline): SGHAT, FQNNGV.

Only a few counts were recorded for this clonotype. The CDR3 sequence is CASSSGGTAQPQHF. The CDR3, as DNA: TGTGCCAGCAGCTCAGGGGGGACAGCTCAGCCCCAGCATTTT. The chain uses TRBV7-2 and TRBJ1-5; 7 bases line up with TRBD1. Germline V gene lookup returns CDR1 SGHTA and CDR2 FQGNSA. This CDR3 is 14 amino acids long. V shed 4 bases, J shed 6 bases, and the junction held 6 bases outside the gene matches.

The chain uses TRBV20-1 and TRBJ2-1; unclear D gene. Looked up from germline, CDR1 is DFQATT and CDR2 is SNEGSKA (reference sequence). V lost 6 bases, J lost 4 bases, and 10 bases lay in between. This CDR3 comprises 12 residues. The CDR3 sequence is CSARLTYNEQFF. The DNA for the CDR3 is TGCAGTGCACGACTGACGTACAATGAGCAGTTCTTC.

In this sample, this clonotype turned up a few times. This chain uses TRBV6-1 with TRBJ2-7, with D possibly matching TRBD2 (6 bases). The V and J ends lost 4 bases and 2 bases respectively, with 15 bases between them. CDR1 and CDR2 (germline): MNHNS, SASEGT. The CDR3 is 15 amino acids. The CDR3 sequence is CASSATTAGAYEQYF. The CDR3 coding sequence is TGTGCCAGCAGTGCGACGACAGCGGGCGCCTACGAGCAGTACTTC.

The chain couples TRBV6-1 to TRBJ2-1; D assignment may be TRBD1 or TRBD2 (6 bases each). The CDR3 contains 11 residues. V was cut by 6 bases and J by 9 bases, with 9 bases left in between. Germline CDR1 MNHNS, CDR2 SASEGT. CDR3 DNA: TGTGCCAGCAGAAAGGGGGGTGAGCAGTTCTTC. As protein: CASRKGGEQFF.

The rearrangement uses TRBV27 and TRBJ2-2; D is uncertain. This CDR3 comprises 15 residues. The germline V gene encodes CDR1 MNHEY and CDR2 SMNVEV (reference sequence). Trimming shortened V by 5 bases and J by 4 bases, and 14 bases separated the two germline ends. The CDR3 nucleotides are TGTGCCAGCAGTCCCCCCCTAGGACGCACCGGGGAGCTGTTTTTT. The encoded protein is CASSPPLGRTGELFF.

The CDR3 nucleotides read TGTGCCAGCAGTCCTAGCGTTGATACGCAGTATTTT. Translation gives CASSPSVDTQYF. The chain has TRBV2 and TRBJ2-3; weak D call: TRBD2 (6 bases). Looked up from germline, CDR1 is SNHLY and CDR2 is FYNNEI. V was pared by 5 bases and J by 6 bases, with 9 bases between. CDR3 length: 12 amino acids.

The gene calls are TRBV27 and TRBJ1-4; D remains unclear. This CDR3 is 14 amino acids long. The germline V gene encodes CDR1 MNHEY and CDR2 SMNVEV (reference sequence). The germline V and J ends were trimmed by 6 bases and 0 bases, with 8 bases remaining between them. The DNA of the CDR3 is TGTGCCAGCAGGTCAGAGGCAACTAATGAAAAACTGTTTTTT. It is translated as CASRSEATNEKLFF. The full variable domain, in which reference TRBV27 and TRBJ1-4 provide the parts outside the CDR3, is EAQVTQNPRYLITVTGKKLTVTCSQNMNHEYMSWYRQDPGLGLRQIYYSMNVEVTDKGDVPEGYKVSRKEKRNFPLILESPSPNQTSLYFCASRSEATNEKLFFGSGTQLSVL.

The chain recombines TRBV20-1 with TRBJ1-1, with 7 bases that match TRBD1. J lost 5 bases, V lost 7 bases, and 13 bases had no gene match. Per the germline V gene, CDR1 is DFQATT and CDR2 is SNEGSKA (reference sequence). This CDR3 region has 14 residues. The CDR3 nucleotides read TGCAGTGTCAGCTATACAGGGGCGGCGACTGAAGCTTTCTTT. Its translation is CSVSYTGAATEAFF.

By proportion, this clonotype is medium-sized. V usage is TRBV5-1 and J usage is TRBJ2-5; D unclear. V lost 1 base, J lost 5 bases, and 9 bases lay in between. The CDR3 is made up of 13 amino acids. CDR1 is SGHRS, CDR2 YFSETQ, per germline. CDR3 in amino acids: CASSLKRDETQYF. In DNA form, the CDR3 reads TGCGCCAGCAGCTTGAAGCGAGATGAGACCCAGTACTTC.

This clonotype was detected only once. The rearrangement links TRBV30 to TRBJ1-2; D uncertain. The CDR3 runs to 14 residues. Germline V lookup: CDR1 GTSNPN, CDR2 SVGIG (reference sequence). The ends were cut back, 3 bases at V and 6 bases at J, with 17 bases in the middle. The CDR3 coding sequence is TGTGCCTGGAGGTGGGAATACACGTTTGATGGCTACACCTTC. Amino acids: CAWRWEYTFDGYTF.

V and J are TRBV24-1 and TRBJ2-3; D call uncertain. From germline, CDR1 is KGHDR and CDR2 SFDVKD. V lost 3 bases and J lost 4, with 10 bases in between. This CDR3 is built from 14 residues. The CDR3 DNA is TGTGCCACCAGTGATGCCTTTGATTCAGATACGCAGTATTTT. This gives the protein CATSDAFDSDTQYF.

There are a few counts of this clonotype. CDR3 nucleotides: TGTGCCAGCAGTACCCGGGTCCATACCGAAGGGAGGGGAAAGTCCGGGGAGCTGTTTTTT. This translates into CASSTRVHTEGRGKSGELFF. This rearrangement joins TRBV6-1 to TRBJ2-2; 7 bases are shared with TRBD2. Germline lookup yields CDR1 MNHNS and CDR2 SASEGT. This CDR3 region has 20 residues. With V trimmed by 5 bases and J by 6 bases, 24 bases remained unmatched.

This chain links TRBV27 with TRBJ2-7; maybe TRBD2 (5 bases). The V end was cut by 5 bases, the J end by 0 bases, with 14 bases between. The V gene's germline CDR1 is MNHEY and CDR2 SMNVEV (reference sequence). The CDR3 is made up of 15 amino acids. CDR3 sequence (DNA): TGTGCCAGCAGTCTCCGGCCGGGGAGCTCCTACGAGCAGTACTTC. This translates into CASSLRPGSSYEQYF.

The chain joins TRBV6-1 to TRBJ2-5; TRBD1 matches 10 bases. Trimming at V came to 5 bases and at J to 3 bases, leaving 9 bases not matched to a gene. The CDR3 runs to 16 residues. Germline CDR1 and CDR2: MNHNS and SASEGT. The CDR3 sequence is CASSPYLGQGEETQYF. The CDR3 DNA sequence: TGTGCCAGCAGTCCGTACCTTGGACAGGGGGAAGAGACCCAGTACTTC.

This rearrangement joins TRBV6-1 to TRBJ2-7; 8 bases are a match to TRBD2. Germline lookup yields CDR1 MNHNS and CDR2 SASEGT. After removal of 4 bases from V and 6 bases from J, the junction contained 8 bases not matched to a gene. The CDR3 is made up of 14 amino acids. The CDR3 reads CASSVAGSPGEQYF. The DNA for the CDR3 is TGTGCCAGCAGTGTAGCGGGATCTCCGGGCGAGCAGTACTTC.

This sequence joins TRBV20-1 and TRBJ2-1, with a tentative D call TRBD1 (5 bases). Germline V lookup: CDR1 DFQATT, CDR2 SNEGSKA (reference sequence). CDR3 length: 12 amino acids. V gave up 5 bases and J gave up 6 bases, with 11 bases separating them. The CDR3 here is CSAPDIGNEQFF. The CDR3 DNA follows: TGCAGTGCTCCGGACATTGGCAATGAGCAGTTCTTC.

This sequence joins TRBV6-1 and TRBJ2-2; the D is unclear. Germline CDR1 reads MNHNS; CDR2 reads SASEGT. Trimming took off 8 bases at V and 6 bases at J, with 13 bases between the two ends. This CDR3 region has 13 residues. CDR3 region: CASRRGEAGELFF. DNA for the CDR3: TGTGCCAGCCGAAGAGGAGAAGCCGGGGAGCTGTTTTTT.

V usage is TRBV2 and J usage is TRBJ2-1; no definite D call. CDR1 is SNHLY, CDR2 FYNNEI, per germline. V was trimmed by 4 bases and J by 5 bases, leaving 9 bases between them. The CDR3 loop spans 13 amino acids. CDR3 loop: CASSVGPNNEQFF. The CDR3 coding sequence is TGTGCCAGCAGTGTCGGACCAAACAATGAGCAGTTCTTC.

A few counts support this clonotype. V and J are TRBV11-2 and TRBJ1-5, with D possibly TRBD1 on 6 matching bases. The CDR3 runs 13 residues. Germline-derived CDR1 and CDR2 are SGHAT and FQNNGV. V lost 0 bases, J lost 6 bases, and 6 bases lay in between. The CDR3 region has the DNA TGTGCCAGCAGCTTAGAAGGGGGTCAGCCCCAGCATTTT. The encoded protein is CASSLEGGQPQHF.

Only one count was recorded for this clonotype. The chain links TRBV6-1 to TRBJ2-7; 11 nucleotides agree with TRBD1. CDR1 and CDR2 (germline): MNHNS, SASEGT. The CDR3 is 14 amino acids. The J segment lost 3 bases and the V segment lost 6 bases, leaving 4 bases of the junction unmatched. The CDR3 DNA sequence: TGTGCCAGCAGGGGGACAGGGGGGAGCTACGAGCAGTACTTC. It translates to CASRGTGGSYEQYF.

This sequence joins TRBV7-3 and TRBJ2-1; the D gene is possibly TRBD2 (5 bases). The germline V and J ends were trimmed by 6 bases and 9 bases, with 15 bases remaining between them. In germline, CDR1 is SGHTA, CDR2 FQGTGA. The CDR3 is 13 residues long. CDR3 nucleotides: TGTGCCAGCAGTTCCAAACTAGTTGGTGAGCAGTTCTTC. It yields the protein CASSSKLVGEQFF. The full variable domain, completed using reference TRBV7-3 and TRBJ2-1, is GAGVSQTPSNKVTEKGKYVELRCDPISGHTALYWYRQSLGQGPEFLIYFQGTGAADDSGLPNDRFFAVRPEGSVSTLKIQRTERGDSAVYLCASSSKLVGEQFFGPGTRLTVL.

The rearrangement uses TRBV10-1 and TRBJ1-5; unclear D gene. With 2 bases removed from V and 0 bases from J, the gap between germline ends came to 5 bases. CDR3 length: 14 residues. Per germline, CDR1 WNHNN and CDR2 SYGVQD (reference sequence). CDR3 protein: CASSEGHSNQPQHF. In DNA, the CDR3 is TGCGCCAGCAGTGAGGGGCATAGCAATCAGCCCCAGCATTTT.